The subject of this entry is one TCR beta chain. Both 60 Vbeta primers and 13 Jbeta primers went into the PCR. Some clones are missing from TCRdb's copy, which holds only in-frame ones; the method was immunoSEQ multiplex PCR. The sample has tens of thousands of clones; 79% are singletons. This entry belongs to a study of cytomegalovirus exposure and HLA in healthy donors. In the study overall: Among 398 genotyped donors, 80% to 90% fell in the Caucasian-associated ancestry cluster.

The CDR3 covers 15 residues. CDR1 MNHEY and CDR2 SVGAGI come from the germline V gene. V shed 5 bases, J shed 2 bases, and the junction held 8 bases outside the gene matches. Material: PBMCs. The sequence was obtained from a woman aged 40 to 50 in good health and CMV-seropositive. The chain employs TRBV6-5 and TRBJ1-1, with 7 nucleotides matching TRBD1. The CDR3 bases are TGTGCCAGCAGTCCAATAGGGGGCGTTAACACTGAAGCTTTCTTT. The encoded protein is CASSPIGGVNTEAFF.